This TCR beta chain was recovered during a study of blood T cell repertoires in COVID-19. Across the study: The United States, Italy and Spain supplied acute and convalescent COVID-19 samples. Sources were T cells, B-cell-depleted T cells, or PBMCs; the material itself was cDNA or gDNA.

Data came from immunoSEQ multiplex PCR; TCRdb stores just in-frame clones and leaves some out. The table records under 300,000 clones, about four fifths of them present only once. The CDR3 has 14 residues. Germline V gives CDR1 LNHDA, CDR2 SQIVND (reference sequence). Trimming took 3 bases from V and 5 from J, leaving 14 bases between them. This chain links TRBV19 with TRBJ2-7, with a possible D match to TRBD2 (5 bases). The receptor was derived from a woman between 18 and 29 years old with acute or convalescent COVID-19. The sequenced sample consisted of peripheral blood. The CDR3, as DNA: TGTGCCAGTAGTATCATGGGGAGTCGGCACGAGCAGTACTTC. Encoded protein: CASSIMGSRHEQYF.